These 18 T cell receptor beta chains came from one sample sequenced in a study of blood T cell repertoires in COVID-19. Assay: immunoSEQ multiplex PCR; the TCRdb copy retains only in-frame clones and omits some. This table holds tens of thousands of clones, 83% found once. The specimen sequenced was peripheral blood. The receptors stem from a human donor in a cohort sampled during active COVID-19.

V is TRBV2 and J is TRBJ1-1; a possible D gene is TRBD1 (5 bases). Trimming took off 7 bases at V and 7 bases at J, with 16 bases between the two ends. Germline CDR1 is SNHLY and CDR2 is FYNNEI. This CDR3 is built from 13 residues. CDR3 sequence: CASTLLGVSEAFF. The CDR3 DNA reads as TGTGCCAGCACACTCCTAGGGGTTAGTGAAGCTTTCTTT.

A single count supports this clone. The rearrangement uses TRBV3-1 (or the pseudogene TRBV3-2) and TRBJ2-3, with D maybe TRBD1 (5 bases). There are 15 residues in the CDR3. V was cut by 5 bases and J by 1 base, with 13 bases left in between. Germline V lookup: CDR1 LGHDT, CDR2 YNNKEL (reference sequence). This chain's CDR3 is CASSWGTRRTDTQYF. Written as DNA, the CDR3 is TGTGCCAGCAGCTGGGGCACCCGCCGCACAGATACGCAGTATTTT.

The chain employs TRBV11-2 and TRBJ1-1; TRBD1 agrees at 10 bases. V lost 1 base and J lost 5; bases outside the gene matches: 7. The V gene's germline CDR1 is SGHAT and CDR2 FQNNGV. The CDR3 covers 16 residues. The CDR3 sequence: CASSLVLGQGVTEAFF. CDR3 sequence (DNA): TGTGCCAGCAGCTTAGTGCTCGGACAGGGGGTTACTGAAGCTTTCTTT.

The chain is built from TRBV7-6 and TRBJ1-1; 10 bases align to TRBD1. Germline assignment: CDR1 SGHVS and CDR2 FNYEAQ. This CDR3 comprises 16 residues. Losses at the gene ends were 5 bases for V and 6 bases for J; bases not matched to a gene: 12. DNA for the CDR3: TGTGCCAGCAGCGTAGGGCCCGGGACAGGGGATTCTGAAGCTTTCTTT. Translation gives CASSVGPGTGDSEAFF.

The V and J genes are TRBV7-2 and TRBJ2-1; 9 nucleotides match TRBD1. The V gene's germline CDR1 is SGHTA and CDR2 FQGNSA. CDR3 length: 19 amino acids. The junction had 21 bases not matched to a gene; V was cut back by 4 bases and J by 8 bases. The CDR3 nucleotides read TGTGCCAGCAGCTCCTCGATTCTTCCCGGGACAGGGAGATTGGATGAGCAGTTCTTC. Its protein product is CASSSSILPGTGRLDEQFF.

The V gene is TRBV20-1, the J gene TRBJ2-5; D might be TRBD2 (6 bases). The V gene's germline CDR1 is DFQATT and CDR2 SNEGSKA (reference sequence). The CDR3 sequence is 12 residues long. V gave up 3 bases and J gave up 9 bases, with 14 bases separating them. The CDR3 DNA sequence: TGCAGTGCTAGTTCTGGTTCGGGGGCCCAGTACTTC. As protein: CSASSGSGAQYF.

The chain carries TRBV7-2 and TRBJ2-3; 9 nucleotides match TRBD1. V lost 2 bases, J lost 0 bases, and 6 bases stayed unmatched. The CDR3 loop spans 17 amino acids. From germline, CDR1 is SGHTA and CDR2 FQGNSA. The CDR3 DNA reads as TGTGCCAGCAGCTTAACGGGACAGGGTATGAGCACAGATACGCAGTATTTT. It yields the protein CASSLTGQGMSTDTQYF.

The V and J genes are TRBV5-4 and TRBJ1-2, with a weak D call TRBD1 (5 bases). The CDR3 length is 13 residues. Trimming took off 3 bases at V and 3 bases at J, with 9 bases between the two ends. CDR1 is SGHNT and CDR2 is YYREEE in the germline V gene (reference sequence). CDR3 loop: CASSSQAYYGYTF. The CDR3 nucleotides read TGTGCCAGCAGCTCACAGGCTTACTATGGCTACACCTTC.

The CDR3 DNA follows: TGTGCCAGCTCAAGGCGGGGGGGGGCCCAGTACTTC. Encoded protein: CASSRRGGAQYF. J is TRBJ2-5 and V is TRBV7-2; 9 bases are shared with TRBD2. The CDR3 is 12 residues long. The J segment lost 9 bases and the V segment lost 8 bases, leaving 7 bases of the junction unmatched. The V gene's germline CDR1 is SGHTA and CDR2 FQGNSA. The whole variable domain, filled in from reference TRBV7-2 and TRBJ2-5, reads GAGVSQSPSNKVTEKGKDVELRCDPISGHTALYWYRQSLGQGLEFLIYFQGNSAPDKSGLPSDRFSAERTGGSVSTLTIQRTQQEDSAVYLCASSRRGGAQYFGPGTRLLVL.

The chain has TRBV5-8 and TRBJ1-4, with TRBD1 as a possible D gene (5 bases). Germline V gene sequence: CDR1 SGHTS, CDR2 YDEGEE. The CDR3 contains 14 residues. Trimming stripped 4 bases from V and 9 bases from J, with 16 bases between. CDR3 region: CASSPWGGRKKLFF. As DNA, the CDR3 is TGTGCCAGCAGCCCTTGGGGGGGGAGGAAAAAACTGTTTTTT.

V usage is TRBV19 and J usage is TRBJ2-2; D gene unclear. V was clipped by 3 bases and J by 7 bases, with 9 bases between them. This CDR3 has 13 residues. Looked up from germline, CDR1 is LNHDA and CDR2 is SQIVND (reference sequence). The CDR3 DNA sequence: TGTGCCAGTAGTATCCCCGCCGGCGGGGAGCTGTTTTTT. It encodes CASSIPAGGELFF.

This clone appeared once. V gene TRBV6-1 combines with J gene TRBJ1-2; D is unresolved. Germline values: CDR1 MNHNS, CDR2 SASEGT. CDR3 length: 14 amino acids. Trimming left V 3 bases short and J 3 bases short, with 11 bases between. CDR3 DNA sequence: TGTGCCAGCAGTGAGGGAGGGTCCTACTATGGCTACACCTTC. Its translation: CASSEGGSYYGYTF.

The chain recombines TRBV18 with TRBJ2-2, with 8 nucleotides matching TRBD2. J was trimmed by 4 bases and V by 2 bases; bases with no gene match: 9. Germline CDR1 reads KGHSH; CDR2 reads LQKENI. CDR3 size: 17 residues. This CDR3 reads CASSPERGPHPTGELFF. The CDR3 DNA reads as TGTGCCAGCTCACCAGAGCGGGGGCCACACCCCACCGGGGAGCTGTTTTTT.

The V and J genes are TRBV5-1 and TRBJ1-3, with a possible D match to TRBD1 (5 bases). Trimming took off 0 bases at V and 7 bases at J, with 14 bases between the two ends. Germline-derived CDR1 and CDR2 are SGHRS and YFSETQ. CDR3 length equals 15 residues. The CDR3 loop reads CASSLARAGGNTIYF. The CDR3 coding sequence is TGCGCCAGCAGCTTGGCCAGGGCAGGAGGGAACACCATATATTTT.

The chain recombines TRBV4-2 with TRBJ2-3; a possible D gene is TRBD2 (5 bases). There are 16 residues in the CDR3. The V end lost 0 bases, the J end lost 2 bases, and 12 bases lay between the germline ends. The germline CDR1 and CDR2 sequences are LGHNA and YNFKEQ. The CDR3 protein is CASSQDRPGFTDTQYF. CDR3 DNA: TGTGCCAGCAGCCAAGATCGGCCGGGATTCACAGATACGCAGTATTTT.

The chain is built from TRBV6-5 and TRBJ1-2; D perhaps matches TRBD1 (5 bases). Germline CDR1 reads MNHEY; CDR2 reads SVGAGI. With 5 bases removed from V and 5 bases from J, the gap between germline ends came to 18 bases. The CDR3 has 15 amino acids. CDR3 sequence (DNA): TGTGCCAGCAGTCCCGCCGGGGGGAGAGGTTATGGCTACACCTTC. Translated, it gives CASSPAGGRGYGYTF.

The chain is built from TRBV27 and TRBJ1-2; D is perhaps TRBD1 (6 bases). Germline CDR1 is MNHEY and CDR2 is SMNVEV (reference sequence). The CDR3 consists of 15 residues. V was shortened by 8 bases and J by 7 bases, with 23 bases between the two germline ends. CDR3 amino acids: CASRAGDGSRGGYTF. The CDR3 nucleotides are TGTGCCAGCCGAGCAGGGGACGGCTCGAGGGGTGGCTACACCTTC.

This chain uses TRBV18 with TRBJ1-1; the D gene is possibly TRBD1 (5 bases). CDR1 and CDR2 (germline): KGHSH, LQKENI. V dropped 3 bases and J dropped 3 bases, with 14 bases sitting between them. The CDR3 runs to 15 residues. CDR3 amino acids: CASSPLRGGDTEAFF. As DNA, the CDR3 is TGTGCCAGCTCACCTCTTAGGGGTGGGGACACTGAAGCTTTCTTT.